A single sample is the source of the 10 T cell receptor beta chains below, sequenced in a study of T cells after yellow fever vaccination. TCRdb re-called the 5' RACE reads with MiXCR, one entry per CDR3 protein. The sample gives 60,000 or so distinct CDR3 sequences, approximately 7% of which show up once; about 40% is in the top ten. The material sequenced was CD8+ T cells sorted from PBMCs, taken on the day of the first yellow fever vaccination. The receptors come from a man aged 18 to 30 who received the YFV17D yellow fever vaccine.

The gene calls are TRBV12-3 or TRBV12-4 and TRBJ2-2; 8 nucleotides line up with TRBD2. The CDR3 spans 18 residues. The J segment lost 3 bases and the V segment lost 6 bases, leaving 15 bases of the junction unmatched. CDR3 in amino acids: CASSSNSAAGGYTGELFF. CDR3 sequence (DNA): TGTGCCAGCAGCTCTAATTCCGCTGCGGGGGGTTACACCGGGGAGCTGTTTTTT.

This clonotype was observed many times. The chain joins TRBV20-1 to TRBJ2-2; 7 nucleotides line up with TRBD2. The V gene's germline CDR1 is DFQATT and CDR2 SNEGSKA (reference sequence). CDR3 length: 14 amino acids. With V trimmed by 3 bases and J by 7 bases, 8 bases remained unmatched. The CDR3 loop reads CSASSAGEFGELFF. As DNA, the CDR3 is TGCAGTGCTAGCTCCGCGGGGGAGTTCGGGGAGCTGTTTTTT.

This clonotype was seen a few times. The rearrangement joins TRBV10-3 to TRBJ1-5; D is unclear. From germline, CDR1 is ENHRY and CDR2 SYGVKD. The CDR3 loop spans 12 amino acids. Trimming pared 7 bases from V and 9 bases from J, leaving 13 bases between. The CDR3 DNA sequence: TGTGCCATCACTCTGGGATTTTGGCCCCAGCATTTT. Translating gives CAITLGFWPQHF.

This clonotype was found many times. The chain recombines TRBV12-3 or TRBV12-4 with TRBJ2-3, with a possible D match to TRBD2 (5 bases). The CDR3 extends over 16 amino acids. V lost 6 bases to trimming and J lost 0 bases, with 16 bases between them. This chain's CDR3 is CASSPEGWQSTDTQYF. The CDR3 bases are TGTGCCAGCAGCCCTGAGGGCTGGCAGAGCACAGATACGCAGTATTTT.

This clonotype was recorded at least ten times. J is TRBJ2-5 and V is TRBV5-1; 9 positions match TRBD1. Germline assignment: CDR1 SGHRS and CDR2 YFSETQ. This CDR3 comprises 15 residues. V shed 1 base and J 0 bases; nucleotides not matched to a gene: 1. For the CDR3, the DNA is TGCGCCAGCAGCTTGAGACAGGGGGACCAAGAGACCCAGTACTTC. It is translated as CASSLRQGDQETQYF.

In this sample, this clonotype turned up many times. J is TRBJ2-3 and V is TRBV28; tentatively, D is TRBD2 (6 bases). This CDR3 has 13 amino acids. Looked up from germline, CDR1 is MDHEN and CDR2 is SYDVKM. V lost 11 bases, J lost 1 base, and 13 bases lay in between. The CDR3 coding sequence is TGTGCCGGAGGGTCCGGGGGCACAGATACGCAGTATTTT. Its translation is CAGGSGGTDTQYF.

This clonotype was recorded only once. It may be a read error: a sequence one base away is much more abundant. This CDR3 is missing its conserved last phenylalanine or tryptophan, likely due to a read error. The DNA is left out, because the CDR3 cannot be placed on it with certainty; the CDR3 is given as TCRdb lists it. This sequence joins TRBV4-1 and TRBJ2-3; the table's D gene call, TRBD1, was not cross checked with the DNA. CDR1 is MGHRA and CDR2 is YSYEKL in the germline V gene. The CDR3 is 12 residues long, ends included. CDR3 region: CASSQIQGEIRS.

The table lists this clonotype with a few counts. V and J are TRBV5-1 and TRBJ2-3; TRBD1 might be the D (6 bases). This CDR3 is 15 amino acids long. Per the germline V gene, CDR1 is SGHRS and CDR2 is YFSETQ. The V end lost 0 bases, the J end lost 4 bases, and 12 bases lay between the germline ends. In nucleotides, the CDR3 is TGCGCCAGCAGCTTGGTTAGGGGGTCCCCAGATACGCAGTATTTT. Amino acid sequence: CASSLVRGSPDTQYF.

This clonotype was detected many times. The chain links TRBV4-2 to TRBJ2-4; tentative D call: TRBD2 (5 bases). Germline V lookup: CDR1 LGHNA, CDR2 YNFKEQ. The CDR3 totals 15 residues. Trimming shortened V by 1 base and J by 5 bases, and 12 bases separated the two germline ends. CDR3 DNA: TGTGCCAGCAGCCAAGCGGGGTCACATCAAAACATTCAGTACTTC. Encoded protein: CASSQAGSHQNIQYF.

The sample holds a few counts of this clonotype. V and J are TRBV28 and TRBJ2-1; a weak D match, TRBD2 (6 bases). Germline assignment: CDR1 MDHEN and CDR2 SYDVKM. Trimming pared 1 base from V and 5 bases from J, leaving 15 bases between. The CDR3 extends over 16 amino acids. The CDR3 reads CASSLSLAGSHNEQFF. CDR3 bases: TGTGCCAGCAGTTTATCCCTCGCGGGGAGCCACAATGAGCAGTTCTTC.